Below are 20 T cell receptor beta chains sequenced from a single sample in a study of T cell changes during pregnancy in multiple sclerosis. Measured with immunoSEQ multiplex PCR; TCRdb has only the in-frame clones, and not every one. This table holds about 46,000 clones, more than 90% found once. The material was CD8+ T cells from peripheral blood mononuclear cells, obtained after pregnancy. These receptors all come from a female donor with multiple sclerosis, enrolled in a pregnancy study.

V usage is TRBV2 and J usage is TRBJ2-7; maybe TRBD1 (6 bases). Germline values: CDR1 SNHLY, CDR2 FYNNEI. The CDR3 sequence is 13 residues long. Trimming took off 8 bases at V and 0 bases at J, with 11 bases between the two ends. The CDR3 sequence: CASRGTHSYEQYF. The CDR3 region has the DNA TGTGCCAGCCGTGGGACACACTCCTACGAGCAGTACTTC.

V and J are TRBV5-5 and TRBJ2-1, with D tentatively TRBD1 (5 bases). The V end was cut by 4 bases, the J end by 5 bases, with 7 bases between. CDR1 SGHKS and CDR2 YYEKEE come from the germline V gene (reference sequence). There are 12 residues in the CDR3. CDR3 sequence reads: CASSVTDNEQFF. Here the CDR3 DNA reads TGTGCCAGCAGCGTGACAGACAATGAGCAGTTCTTC. Supplemented by reference TRBV5-5 and TRBJ2-1, the full variable domain reads DAGVTQSPTHLIKTRGQQVTLRCSPISGHKSVSWYQQVLGQGPQFIFQYYEKEERGRGNFPDRFSARQFPNYSSELNVNALLLGDSALYLCASSVTDNEQFFGPGTRLTVL.

Concerning this clone: The sample holds other DNA sequences that translate to the same CDR3. V usage is TRBV6-5 and J usage is TRBJ1-1, with TRBD1 matching over 9 bases. The ends lost 5 bases at V and 4 bases at J; junction bases unmatched: 2. The CDR3 extends over 13 amino acids. CDR1 and CDR2 (germline): MNHEY, SVGAGI. The CDR3 is CASSPGQGTEAFF. The DNA of the CDR3 is TGTGCCAGCAGTCCGGGACAGGGCACTGAAGCTTTCTTT.

V gene TRBV11-3 combines with J gene TRBJ1-3, with D possibly TRBD1 on 6 matching bases. V shed 11 bases and J shed 0 bases, with 11 bases lying between them. Germline V gene data show CDR1 as SGHNT and CDR2 as YENEEA. CDR3 length: 13 amino acids. The CDR3 protein is CASSTGSGNTIYF. The CDR3 region has the DNA TGTGCCTCATCGACAGGCTCTGGAAACACCATATATTTT.

The rearrangement joins TRBV10-3 to TRBJ1-2, with unresolved D. The CDR3 extends over 12 amino acids. The germline V and J ends were trimmed by 10 bases and 6 bases, with 15 bases remaining between them. Germline V CDR1 and CDR2: ENHRY, SYGVKD. This CDR3 is CATEDLKDGYTF. The CDR3 region has the DNA TGTGCCACTGAAGACTTAAAAGATGGCTACACCTTC.

This chain links TRBV27 with TRBJ2-7, with D possibly TRBD1 on 5 matching bases. The germline CDR1 and CDR2 sequences are MNHEY and SMNVEV (reference sequence). The CDR3 has 13 residues. Trimming took 2 bases from V and 2 from J, leaving 7 bases between them. The CDR3 DNA follows: TGTGCCAGCAGTTTACAGGGCCCCTACGAGCAGTACTTC. It translates to CASSLQGPYEQYF.

V and J are TRBV4-1 and TRBJ2-3; maybe TRBD2 (5 bases). CDR1 and CDR2 (germline): MGHRA, YSYEKL. CDR3 length: 17 residues. V dropped 0 bases and J dropped 2 bases, with 15 bases sitting between them. CDR3 loop: CASSQDKRQVPTDTQYF. The CDR3 coding sequence is TGCGCCAGCAGCCAAGATAAGCGGCAGGTTCCCACAGATACGCAGTATTTT.

V and J are TRBV5-8 and TRBJ2-5, with 9 bases identical to TRBD1. V lost 4 bases, J lost 4 bases, and 11 bases stayed unmatched. The CDR3 runs 16 residues. Germline values: CDR1 SGHTS, CDR2 YDEGEE. CDR3 sequence: CASSPKGTGTIETQYF. CDR3 DNA sequence: TGTGCCAGCAGCCCGAAAGGGACAGGGACTATAGAGACCCAGTACTTC.

This chain links TRBV7-6 with TRBJ1-5, with 12 nucleotides matching TRBD1. Germline assignment: CDR1 SGHVS and CDR2 FNYEAQ. The CDR3 totals 17 residues. V was clipped by 5 bases and J by 7 bases; unmatched bases: 12. CDR3 DNA: TGTGCCAGCAGCCACCCCTCCGGGACAGGGGGCGACCAGCCCCAGCATTTT. As protein: CASSHPSGTGGDQPQHF.

The genes are TRBV6-5 and TRBJ1-2; 8 bases line up with TRBD1. Germline loops: CDR1 MNHEY, CDR2 SVGAGI. V dropped 5 bases and J dropped 6; count of bases not matched to a gene: 11. The CDR3 loop spans 15 amino acids. CDR3 DNA: TGTGCCAGCAGTCCAGGACAGGGAATTTACCATGGCTACACCTTC. Translated, it gives CASSPGQGIYHGYTF.

V gene TRBV23-1 combines with J gene TRBJ2-7; no clear D. TRBV23-1 is filed as an ORF, its function uncertain. V was pared by 5 bases and J by 3 bases, with 17 bases between. The CDR3 runs to 15 residues. The CDR3 is CASSLRQVPYYEQYF. The CDR3 DNA sequence: TGCGCCAGCAGTTTAAGACAAGTCCCTTACTACGAGCAGTACTTC.

CDR3 sequence: CSVEGEGSYNEQFF. In DNA form, the CDR3 reads TGCAGCGTTGAGGGAGAGGGATCCTACAATGAGCAGTTCTTC. The genes are TRBV29-1 and TRBJ2-1, with D tentatively TRBD2 (5 bases). In germline, CDR1 is SQVTM, CDR2 ANQGSEA. The CDR3 is made up of 14 amino acids. The V end lost 3 bases, the J end lost 1 base, and 10 bases lay between the germline ends.

J is TRBJ1-1 and V is TRBV5-1; D remains unclear. This CDR3 comprises 15 residues. Trimming removed 0 bases at V and 5 bases at J, with 14 bases between. CDR1 and CDR2 from the germline V gene are SGHRS and YFSETQ. CDR3 coding DNA: TGCGCCAGCAGCTTGGCATGGGGAGGTGGTACTGAAGCTTTCTTT. It encodes CASSLAWGGGTEAFF. Supplemented by reference TRBV5-1 and TRBJ1-1, the full variable domain reads KAGVTQTPRYLIKTRGQQVTLSCSPISGHRSVSWYQQTPGQGLQFLFEYFSETQRNKGNFPGRFSGRQFSNSRSEMNVSTLELGDSALYLCASSLAWGGGTEAFFGQGTRLTVV.

This clone was recorded only once. The chain combines TRBV11-2 with TRBJ1-6, with 8 nucleotides matching TRBD1. V lost 7 bases, J lost 9 bases, and 11 bases stayed unmatched. The CDR3 is 15 residues long. Germline CDR1 reads SGHAT; CDR2 reads FQNNGV. CDR3 region: CASNPTGVQTSPLHF. CDR3 coding DNA: TGTGCCAGCAACCCGACAGGGGTACAAACTTCACCCCTCCACTTT.

This clone was counted between two and nine times. The chain links TRBV13 to TRBJ1-2; 8 bases line up with TRBD1. The CDR3 length is 15 residues. Germline loops: CDR1 PRHDT, CDR2 FYEKMQ (reference sequence). Trimming removed 4 bases from V and 4 bases from J; junction bases left unmatched: 8. The CDR3, as DNA: TGTGCCAGCAGCTGGACGGACAGGGCCTCCTATGGCTACACCTTC. As protein: CASSWTDRASYGYTF.

V and J are TRBV7-2 and TRBJ2-1; 13 bases map to TRBD2. Germline V gives CDR1 SGHTA, CDR2 FQGNSA. Trimming cost V 5 bases and J 6 bases; bases outside gene matches: 4. The CDR3 is made up of 15 amino acids. CDR3 nucleotide sequence: TGTGCCAGCAGCATACTAGCGGGGGGGCCCAATGAGCAGTTCTTC. It specifies CASSILAGGPNEQFF.

V is TRBV6-4 and J is TRBJ2-3; possible D gene TRBD2, 6 bases. The CDR3 sequence is 14 residues long. V dropped 6 bases and J dropped 1 base, with 11 bases sitting between them. Germline V lookup: CDR1 MRHNA, CDR2 SNTAGT. CDR3: CASSETGGTDTQYF. The CDR3 region has the DNA TGTGCCAGCAGCGAGACGGGGGGCACAGATACGCAGTATTTT.

This sequence joins TRBV5-6 and TRBJ1-2; 9 bases line up with TRBD1. Germline V gene sequence: CDR1 SGHDT, CDR2 YYEEEE. The ends lost 1 base at V and 4 bases at J; junction bases unmatched: 11. The CDR3 consists of 17 residues. CDR3 sequence: CASSLPGQGVGTYGYTF. CDR3 sequence (DNA): TGTGCCAGCAGCTTGCCGGGACAGGGAGTGGGTACCTATGGCTACACCTTC.

J is TRBJ1-1 and V is TRBV7-9; D unresolved. Germline assignment: CDR1 SEHNR and CDR2 FQNEAQ (reference sequence). This CDR3 region has 15 residues. Trimming cost V 0 bases and J 1 base, with 9 bases left between them. The chain's CDR3 is CASSLARAGNTEAFF. The CDR3, as DNA: TGTGCCAGCAGCTTAGCGCGGGCGGGGAACACTGAAGCTTTCTTT.

This sequence joins TRBV5-5 and TRBJ1-4, with D perhaps TRBD1 (5 bases). The CDR3 runs 15 residues. CDR1 and CDR2 (germline): SGHKS, YYEKEE (reference sequence). The ends were cut back, 6 bases at V and 2 bases at J, with 14 bases in the middle. DNA of the CDR3: TGTGCCAGCAACCTCCAGGGTAGGACTAATGAAAAACTGTTTTTT. Translating it yields CASNLQGRTNEKLFF.